The 25 T cell receptor beta chains listed next were all sequenced from one sample in a study of blood T cell repertoires in COVID-19. Sequencing used immunoSEQ multiplex PCR; TCRdb keeps in-frame clones, though not all of them. Of some 25,000 clones in the sample, roughly 77% were seen once. What was sequenced was peripheral blood. These receptors all come from a woman in her sixties or seventies with COVID-19, enrolled during active disease.

This rearrangement joins TRBV11-2 to TRBJ1-2; 7 bases align to TRBD1. The V segment lost 4 bases and the J segment 4 bases; nucleotides outside the gene matches: 12. The CDR3 contains 16 residues. Germline V gene sequence: CDR1 SGHAT, CDR2 FQNNGV. The CDR3 coding sequence is TGTGCCAGCAGCTCCAACCGAGGGACAGTCGGCTATGGCTACACCTTC. Its translation: CASSSNRGTVGYGYTF.

The V call is TRBV7-2, the J call TRBJ2-7; D uncertain. Germline CDR1 reads SGHTA; CDR2 reads FQGNSA. CDR3 length equals 11 residues. V lost 5 bases, J lost 3 bases, and 5 bases lay in between. This chain's CDR3 is CASSPNYEQYF. In DNA, the CDR3 is TGTGCCAGCAGCCCAAACTACGAGCAGTACTTC.

The chain joins TRBV7-8 to TRBJ2-5, with 10 positions matching TRBD1. Germline assignment: CDR1 SGHVS and CDR2 FQNEAQ. V was pared by 4 bases and J by 4 bases, with 0 bases of the junction left unmatched. This CDR3 is built from 13 residues. For the CDR3, the DNA is TGTGCCAGCAGCTGGGACAGGGGAGAGACCCAGTACTTC. Translated: CASSWDRGETQYF.

This chain joins TRBV4-1 and TRBJ1-2; TRBD1 matches 7 bases. V dropped 1 base and J dropped 8; count of bases not matched to a gene: 10. Germline CDR1 reads MGHRA; CDR2 reads YSYEKL. The CDR3 has 15 residues. In nucleotides, the CDR3 is TGCGCCAGCAGCCAAGTCCCCGGACAGGATAGGGGCTACACCTTC. This sequence encodes CASSQVPGQDRGYTF.

The chain uses TRBV5-6 and TRBJ1-2; 7 nucleotides line up with TRBD1. Losses at the gene ends were 3 bases for V and 3 bases for J; bases not matched to a gene: 2. This CDR3 is 13 amino acids long. CDR1 and CDR2 (germline): SGHDT, YYEEEE. The CDR3 here is CASSSDRDYGYTF. CDR3 coding DNA: TGTGCCAGCAGCTCAGACAGGGACTATGGCTACACCTTC.

This CDR3 reads CASSTTGTLHEQYF. The DNA of the CDR3 is TGTGCCAGCAGCACCACCGGGACACTCCACGAGCAGTACTTC. The V call is TRBV7-2, the J call TRBJ2-7, with a tentative D call TRBD1 (6 bases). The V end was cut by 5 bases, the J end by 5 bases, with 16 bases between. The CDR3 spans 14 residues. Germline CDR1 and CDR2: SGHTA and FQGNSA.

This sequence joins TRBV4-3 and TRBJ1-4, with 11 bases matching TRBD1. With V trimmed by 3 bases and J by 4 bases, 4 bases remained unmatched. Germline V gives CDR1 LGHNA, CDR2 YSLEER. The CDR3 has 16 amino acids. DNA for the CDR3: TGCGCCAGCAGCCAGGGGACAGGGGGAAGTAATGAAAAACTGTTTTTT. Amino acid sequence: CASSQGTGGSNEKLFF.

The V and J genes are TRBV4-2 and TRBJ1-5, with TRBD1 matching over 8 bases. Trimming removed 0 bases from V and 7 bases from J; junction bases left unmatched: 8. The CDR3 consists of 16 residues. Per the germline V gene, CDR1 is LGHNA and CDR2 is YNFKEQ. CDR3 DNA sequence: TGTGCCAGCAGCCAAGATCCCACAGGGGGAAGGCAGCCCCAGCATTTT. Protein: CASSQDPTGGRQPQHF.

This chain connects TRBV9 to TRBJ2-2, with TRBD1 matching over 7 bases. V was pared by 0 bases and J by 4 bases, with 6 bases of the junction left unmatched. The CDR3 totals 16 residues. In germline, CDR1 is SGDLS, CDR2 YYNGEE. CDR3 sequence reads: CASSVETGVGTGELFF. The CDR3 bases are TGTGCCAGCAGCGTAGAAACAGGGGTGGGCACCGGGGAGCTGTTTTTT.

The V gene is TRBV9, the J gene TRBJ1-3; D remains unclear. Looked up from germline, CDR1 is SGDLS and CDR2 is YYNGEE. V gave up 0 bases and J gave up 0 bases, with 10 bases separating them. The CDR3 length is 16 residues. CDR3 residues: CASSVATDYSGNTIYF. In DNA form, the CDR3 reads TGTGCCAGCAGCGTAGCAACAGATTACTCTGGAAACACCATATATTTT. The entire variable domain, with the rest obtained from reference TRBV9 and TRBJ1-3, is as follows: DSGVTQTPKHLITATGQRVTLRCSPRSGDLSVYWYQQSLDQGLQFLIQYYNGEERAKGNILERFSAQQFPDLHSELNLSSLELGDSALYFCASSVATDYSGNTIYFGEGSWLTVV.

The chain recombines TRBV25-1 with TRBJ2-7; weak D call: TRBD1 (6 bases). CDR3 size: 14 residues. V lost 4 bases to trimming and J lost 2 bases, with 12 bases between them. The germline V gene encodes CDR1 MGHDK and CDR2 SYGVNS. CDR3 region: CASSGWTAPYEQYF. The CDR3 DNA is TGTGCCAGCAGTGGATGGACAGCCCCCTACGAGCAGTACTTC.

The chain employs TRBV7-8 and TRBJ1-5; weak D call: TRBD1 (5 bases). The CDR3 extends over 13 amino acids. CDR1 and CDR2 from the germline V gene are SGHVS and FQNEAQ. The V end was cut by 0 bases, the J end by 7 bases, with 7 bases between. In nucleotides, the CDR3 is TGTGCCAGCAGCTTAGCCAGGGCCCAGCCCCAGCATTTT. Residues: CASSLARAQPQHF.

J is TRBJ2-3 and V is TRBV6-2 or TRBV6-3; 11 bases are shared with TRBD2. V gave up 4 bases and J gave up 4 bases; unmatched junction bases: 4. The CDR3 sequence is 15 residues long. Germline CDR1 MNHEY, CDR2 SVGEGT. CDR3 in amino acids: CASSFLAGGPDTQYF. The CDR3 nucleotides are TGTGCCAGCAGTTTTCTAGCGGGGGGCCCAGATACGCAGTATTTT.

The V call is TRBV11-2, the J call TRBJ2-1; TRBD2 aligns across 7 bases. The CDR3 contains 12 residues. The V and J ends lost 7 bases and 7 bases, in that order; junction bases with no gene match: 4. CDR1 and CDR2 from the germline V gene are SGHAT and FQNNGV. The CDR3 DNA reads as TGTGCCAGCAAAGGGAGGGGAAATGAGCAGTTCTTC. Protein product: CASKGRGNEQFF.

This rearrangement joins TRBV11-1 to TRBJ2-2, with a weak D call TRBD2 (5 bases). V shed 1 base and J shed 4 bases, with 10 bases lying between them. Per germline, CDR1 SGHAT and CDR2 FQDESV (reference sequence). This CDR3 contains 15 residues. The CDR3 protein is CASSLGGFGTGELFF. The CDR3, as DNA: TGTGCCAGCAGCTTAGGAGGGTTCGGCACCGGGGAGCTGTTTTTT.

This clone came up a few times. V usage is TRBV12-5 and J usage is TRBJ1-5; a weak D match, TRBD1 (6 bases). The CDR3 loop spans 17 amino acids. The V and J ends lost 3 bases and 5 bases respectively, with 20 bases between them. CDR1 LGHNT and CDR2 FRNRAP come from the germline V gene. The CDR3 sequence is CASGFLPGSGADQPQHF. In DNA, the CDR3 is TGTGCTAGTGGTTTCCTTCCAGGTTCAGGGGCCGATCAGCCCCAGCATTTT.

The chain links TRBV10-2 to TRBJ1-1, with D hard to call. CDR1 WSHSY and CDR2 SAAADI come from the germline V gene. V was trimmed by 8 bases and J by 1 base, leaving 5 bases between them. There are 11 residues in the CDR3. The CDR3 loop is CASQSNTEAFF. CDR3 nucleotides: TGCGCCAGCCAATCGAACACTGAAGCTTTCTTT.

The chain recombines TRBV5-1 with TRBJ2-7; 8 bases are shared with TRBD2. The CDR3 sequence is 15 residues long. The germline CDR1 and CDR2 sequences are SGHRS and YFSETQ. Trimming removed 4 bases from V and 3 bases from J; junction bases left unmatched: 9. The CDR3, as DNA: TGCGCCAGCAGCCGGGAGGGTGCGGATTACTACGAGCAGTACTTC. Amino acids: CASSREGADYYEQYF.

V and J are TRBV25-1 and TRBJ2-5; 11 bases align to TRBD2. From germline, CDR1 is MGHDK and CDR2 SYGVNS. After removal of 5 bases from V and 0 bases from J, the junction contained 11 bases not matched to a gene. This CDR3 contains 18 residues. CDR3 amino acids: CASSSSGTSGLYQETQYF. The CDR3 DNA reads TGTGCCAGCAGTTCCTCCGGGACTAGCGGTCTTTACCAAGAGACCCAGTACTTC.

The chain uses TRBV9 and TRBJ2-2; the match to TRBD2 covers 9 bases. In germline, CDR1 is SGDLS, CDR2 YYNGEE. This CDR3 contains 17 residues. J was trimmed by 5 bases and V by 3 bases; bases with no gene match: 11. CDR3: CASSDPLAGVGTGELFF. As DNA, the CDR3 is TGTGCCAGCAGCGATCCTTTAGCGGGAGTGGGGACCGGGGAGCTGTTTTTT.

The gene calls are TRBV6-2 or TRBV6-3 and TRBJ2-4, with 10 bases lining up with TRBD2. This CDR3 has 13 residues. Germline trimming cut 5 bases from V and 9 bases from J; bases unmatched to any gene: 4. Germline V gene data show CDR1 as MNHEY and CDR2 as SVGEGT. This CDR3 is CASSPSGGGIQYF. The CDR3, as DNA: TGTGCCAGCAGTCCCAGCGGGGGGGGCATTCAGTACTTC.

The CDR3 region has the DNA TGTGCCAGCAGCTCCCAATCAGGACAGGGTAATGAAAAACTGTTTTTT. Amino acid sequence: CASSSQSGQGNEKLFF. The rearrangement links TRBV7-9 to TRBJ1-4; 8 bases map to TRBD1. This CDR3 has 16 residues. Germline CDR1 reads SEHNR; CDR2 reads FQNEAQ (reference sequence). V was pared by 4 bases and J by 4 bases, with 8 bases of the junction left unmatched.

V and J are TRBV7-8 and TRBJ1-1, with 7 bases fitting TRBD1. V lost 1 base and J lost 11; bases outside the gene matches: 4. The CDR3 is 12 residues long. Germline-derived CDR1 and CDR2 are SGHVS and FQNEAQ. DNA of the CDR3: TGTGCCAGCAGCTTAGGAACAGGGGCTGCTTTCTTT. It is translated as CASSLGTGAAFF.

The gene calls are TRBV7-2 and TRBJ1-1; 10 bases agree with TRBD1. CDR1 and CDR2 (germline): SGHTA, FQGNSA. This CDR3 region has 18 residues. Trimming at V came to 1 base and at J to 1 base, leaving 9 bases not matched to a gene. The chain's CDR3 is CASSLVARRTGGNTEAFF. The DNA for the CDR3 is TGTGCCAGCAGCTTAGTGGCGCGAAGGACAGGGGGGAACACTGAAGCTTTCTTT.

This clone was found once. This chain connects TRBV6-2 or TRBV6-3 to TRBJ2-3; 11 bases align to TRBD2. The V segment lost 6 bases and the J segment 7 bases; nucleotides outside the gene matches: 9. Germline V gene data show CDR1 as MNHEY and CDR2 as SVGEGT. This CDR3 contains 15 residues. CDR3 sequence (DNA): TGTGCCAGCAGCCCGGGACTAGCGGATAAGCATACGCAGTATTTT. Protein sequence: CASSPGLADKHTQYF.